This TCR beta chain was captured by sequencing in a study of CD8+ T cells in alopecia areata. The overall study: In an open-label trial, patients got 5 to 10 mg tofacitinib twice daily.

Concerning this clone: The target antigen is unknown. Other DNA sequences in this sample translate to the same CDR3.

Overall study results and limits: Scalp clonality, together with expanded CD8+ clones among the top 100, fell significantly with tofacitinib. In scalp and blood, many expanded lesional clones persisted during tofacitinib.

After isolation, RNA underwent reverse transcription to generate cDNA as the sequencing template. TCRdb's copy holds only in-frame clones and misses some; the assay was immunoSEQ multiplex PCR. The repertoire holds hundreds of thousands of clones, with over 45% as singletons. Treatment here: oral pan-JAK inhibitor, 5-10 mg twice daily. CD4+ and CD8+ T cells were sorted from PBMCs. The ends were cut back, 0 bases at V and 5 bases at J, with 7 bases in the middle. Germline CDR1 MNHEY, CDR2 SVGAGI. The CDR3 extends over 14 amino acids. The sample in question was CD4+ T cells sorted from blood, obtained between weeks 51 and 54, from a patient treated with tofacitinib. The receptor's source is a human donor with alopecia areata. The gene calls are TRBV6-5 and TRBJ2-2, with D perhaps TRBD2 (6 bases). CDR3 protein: CASSYSGGTGELFF. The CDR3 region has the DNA TGTGCCAGCAGTTACTCCGGGGGAACCGGGGAGCTGTTTTTT.